The source of this T cell receptor beta chain is a study of blood T cell repertoires in COVID-19. Study details: PBMCs, B-cell-depleted T cells, or T cells provided the cDNA or gDNA that made up the material.

TCRdb keeps only in-frame clones here, not all; method: immunoSEQ multiplex PCR. The table lists roughly 200,000 clones, approximately 80% of them singletons, with less than 20% in the top ten. CDR3 length equals 15 residues. Germline CDR1 and CDR2: KGHSH and LQKENI. Trimming pared 4 bases from V and 1 base from J, leaving 11 bases between. The sequencing sample was made of peripheral blood. This clonotype originated in a woman older than 75 with active or convalescent COVID-19. This chain joins TRBV18 and TRBJ1-5; D may be TRBD1 (5 bases). DNA for the CDR3: TGTGCCAGCTCACAGGGGCAGGCAAGCAATCAGCCCCAGCATTTT. It is translated as CASSQGQASNQPQHF.